The source of this T cell receptor (beta chain) is a study of identical twins. General study results and limits: Cord blood's abundant beta clonotypes had fewer insertions, unlike memory repertoires.

V was clipped by 4 bases and J by 3 bases; unmatched bases: 7. Germline loops: CDR1 SGHRS, CDR2 YFSETQ. There are 15 residues in the CDR3. Concerning this clonotype: Its antigen remains unknown.

Healthy Caucasians were all of the donors. Template switching (which added a universal primer site) was used, and cDNA carried unique molecular identifiers. From the 5' RACE reads, TCRdb called clonotypes with MiXCR, one entry per CDR3 protein. Of fewer than 250,000 distinct CDR3 sequences listed, around 6.6% are singletons. These data were also filed under a second study, of yellow fever vaccine responses in identical twins.

The chain recombines TRBV5-1 with TRBJ2-1, with TRBD1 matching 7 bases. The TCR sequence derives from a woman under 30 in good health. Input material: memory (CD45RO+) T cells sorted from blood. CDR3 sequence: CASSQGTVYYNEQFF. CDR3 sequence (DNA): TGCGCCAGCAGCCAGGGGACAGTATACTACAATGAGCAGTTCTTC.